This T cell receptor (beta chain) was found in a study of shared clonotypes between healthy human individuals. Study-wide results and limits: An anticipated effect of sequencing depth on clonotype sharing among donors was recognized.

Naive CD8 populations comprised CD45RO-negative cells positively selected for CCR7, excluding terminally differentiated effector memory CD45RA+ cells. A word on this clone: Antigen unknown.

CDR1 SGHAT and CDR2 FQNNGV come from the germline V gene. This CDR3 comprises 14 residues. The V end lost 1 base, the J end lost 4 bases, and 10 bases lay between the germline ends. TCRdb's copy holds only in-frame clones and misses some; the assay was immunoSEQ multiplex PCR. The repertoire holds roughly 2,000,000 clones, about 95% seen once, with approximately 1% in the top ten. The chain recombines TRBV11-2 with TRBJ2-5, with D uncertain. The receptor was isolated from a young man in good health. Sequencing was done on a sample of naive CD8+ T cells sorted from blood. The CDR3 protein is CASSLADWGETQYF. The CDR3 region has the DNA TGTGCCAGCAGCTTAGCCGACTGGGGAGAGACCCAGTACTTC.